This TCR beta chain is drawn from a study of T-cell reconstitution after alpha-beta-depleted transplantation in children. During its preparation, the TCRbeta library received unique molecular identifiers. From the PCR reads, TCRdb called clonotypes with MiXCR, one entry per CDR3 protein. The sample shows around 680,000 distinct CDR3 sequences, 16% of them seen only once. CDR1 MNHNS and CDR2 SASEGT come from the germline V gene. Between the trimmed V and J ends, which lost 0 bases and 5 bases, there was a span of 10 bases. The CDR3 contains 15 residues. The sample was PBMCs from the stem cell graft donor, taken from the stem cell graft. The TCR sequence derives from a human donor who donated a stem cell graft to a child with acute myeloid leukemia. The chain links TRBV6-1 to TRBJ2-2; no clear D gene. The CDR3 loop is CASSEANVGTGELFF. Written as DNA, the CDR3 is TGTGCCAGCAGTGAAGCGAATGTGGGGACCGGGGAGCTGTTTTTT.